This is a list of T cell receptor beta chains from one sample in a study of HIV-infected children after antiretroviral therapy interruption. One entry per CDR3 protein results from TCRdb running MiXCR on the 3' RACE reads. The sample lists around 50,000 distinct CDR3 sequences, 4.3% occurring once. The sequencing here drew on CD45RA+ CD4+ T cells from PBMCs, pooled from several time points, taken from a donor given antiretroviral therapy, either interrupted or continuous. These receptors came from a pool of human donors with HIV. Each CDR3 is given with its conserved first and last residue. Fields, in order: J gene, V gene, D gene, clone size, CDR3 protein, CDR3 DNA. The D gene is left open where the match is weak. The size of a clone is reported for some rows only, either as once, few or many, or as a class for expanded clones.

J: TRBJ2-3; V: TRBV28; D: NA; size: many; CDR3: CASSWQQTDTQYF; DNA: TGTGCCAGCAGTTGGCAGCAGACAGATACGCAGTATTTT
J: TRBJ2-6; V: TRBV3-1; D: NA; size: many; CDR3: CASSQSGANVLTF; DNA: TGTGCCAGCAGCCAATCTGGGGCCAACGTCCTGACTTTC
J: TRBJ1-5; V: TRBV19; D: NA; size: many; CDR3: CASSGRSSQHF; DNA: TGTGCCAGTAGTGGGAGGTCTTCCCAGCATTTT
J: TRBJ2-7; V: TRBV20-1; D: NA; size: NA; CDR3: CSARVAGLGLREQYF; DNA: TGCAGTGCTAGAGTTGCGGGACTTGGCTTACGAGAGCAGTACTTC
J: TRBJ2-3; V: TRBV15; D: NA; size: NA; CDR3: CATTQPSFSTDTQYF; DNA: TGTGCCACCACACAACCTAGCTTTAGCACAGATACGCAGTATTTT
J: TRBJ2-2; V: TRBV2; D: NA; size: many; CDR3: CASSAPSGLTAELFF; DNA: TGTGCCAGCAGCGCCCCTTCGGGACTCACGGCGGAGCTGTTTTTT
J: TRBJ1-1; V: TRBV12-5; D: NA; size: many; CDR3: CASMLGASTEAFF; DNA: TGTGCTAGTATGTTGGGGGCTAGCACTGAAGCTTTCTTT
J: TRBJ1-1; V: TRBV11-1; D: NA; size: NA; CDR3: CASSLGRRGTEAFF; DNA: TGTGCCAGCAGCTTAGGGCGCAGGGGCACTGAAGCTTTCTTT
J: TRBJ2-3; V: TRBV9; D: TRBD1; size: few; CDR3: CASNHDRAGTDTQYF; DNA: TGTGCCAGCAACCACGACAGGGCGGGCACAGATACGCAGTATTTT
J: TRBJ2-3; V: TRBV20-1; D: NA; size: few; CDR3: CSADLSTDTQYF; DNA: TGCAGTGCTGATTTAAGCACAGATACGCAGTATTTT
J: TRBJ2-1; V: TRBV11-3; D: NA; size: few; CDR3: CASSLPGRLNEQFF; DNA: TGTGCCAGCAGCCTCCCCGGCCGTCTCAATGAGCAGTTCTTC
J: TRBJ1-1; V: TRBV6-6; D: NA; size: many; CDR3: CASVKNTEVFF; DNA: TGTGCCAGCGTCAAAAACACAGAAGTCTTCTTT
J: TRBJ1-1; V: TRBV29-1; D: NA; size: many; CDR3: CSVEDGGTFF; DNA: TGCAGCGTTGAAGATGGCGGAACTTTCTTT
J: TRBJ2-7; V: TRBV29-1; D: TRBD2; size: NA; CDR3: CSVVTGGRYEQYF; DNA: TGCAGCGTCGTAACGGGGGGGCGGTACGAGCAGTACTTC
J: TRBJ2-7; V: TRBV13; D: TRBD2; size: NA; CDR3: CASSSGLAGGTSSYEQYF; DNA: TGTGCCAGCAGCTCGGGACTAGCGGGGGGCACGAGCTCCTACGAGCAGTACTTC
J: TRBJ1-5; V: TRBV12-3/TRBV12-4; D: NA; size: medium-sized; CDR3: CASSLARGRQPQHF; DNA: TGTGCCAGCAGTTTAGCTAGGGGACGACAGCCCCAGCATTTT
J: TRBJ2-1; V: TRBV20-1; D: NA; size: many; CDR3: CSAPRTGANNEQFF; DNA: TGCAGTGCTCCTCGGACTGGGGCCAACAATGAGCAGTTCTTC
J: TRBJ1-1; V: TRBV13; D: TRBD1; size: many; CDR3: CASSLESLGTGLSEAFF; DNA: TGTGCCAGCAGCTTGGAAAGCCTTGGGACAGGGCTTTCTGAAGCTTTCTTT
J: TRBJ2-3; V: TRBV7-9; D: NA; size: many; CDR3: CASSLSWRKPLSTDTQYF; DNA: TGTGCCAGCAGCCTTTCGTGGCGGAAACCTTTAAGCACAGATACGCAGTATTTT
J: TRBJ2-7; V: TRBV2; D: TRBD1; size: many; CDR3: CASSEVGGYDEQYF; DNA: TGTGCCAGCAGTGAGGTAGGGGGCTACGACGAGCAGTACTTC
J: TRBJ2-7; V: TRBV7-2; D: NA; size: many; CDR3: CASSLLLGSGYEQYF; DNA: TGTGCCAGCAGCTTACTTCTGGGTTCGGGCTACGAGCAGTACTTC
J: TRBJ1-6; V: TRBV2; D: NA; size: NA; CDR3: CASGDQTYNSPLHF; DNA: TGTGCCAGCGGGGACCAGACCTATAATTCACCCCTCCACTTT
J: TRBJ2-7; V: TRBV6-2/TRBV6-3; D: NA; size: few; CDR3: CASSWTGSEQYF; DNA: TGTGCCAGCAGTTGGACGGGGAGTGAGCAGTACTTC
J: TRBJ1-3; V: TRBV2; D: NA; size: NA; CDR3: CASSSGTYAGNTIYF; DNA: TGTGCCAGCAGCTCTGGGACATATGCTGGAAACACCATATATTTT
J: TRBJ2-1; V: TRBV20-1; D: TRBD2; size: many; CDR3: CSSPGSGGAEVQFF; DNA: TGCAGTTCCCCAGGGAGCGGGGGGGCGGAGGTGCAGTTCTTC
J: TRBJ2-3; V: TRBV9; D: NA; size: many; CDR3: CASSVRVLEDTQYF; DNA: TGTGCCAGCAGCGTAAGAGTGTTGGAGGATACGCAGTATTTT
J: TRBJ2-3; V: TRBV29-1; D: NA; size: many; CDR3: CSVVRRSTDTQYF; DNA: TGCAGCGTTGTAAGAAGATCCACAGATACGCAGTATTTT
J: TRBJ1-4; V: TRBV20-1; D: NA; size: many; CDR3: CSARDGGPGDKLFF; DNA: TGCAGTGCTAGAGATGGGGGTCCGGGGGATAAACTGTTTTTT
J: TRBJ2-7; V: TRBV2; D: TRBD2; size: many; CDR3: CASRGTSYYEQYF; DNA: TGTGCCAGCCGTGGGACTAGTTACTACGAGCAGTACTTC
J: TRBJ2-1; V: TRBV7-2; D: TRBD2; size: many; CDR3: CASRGLAGANEQFF; DNA: TGTGCCAGCAGAGGGCTAGCGGGGGCAAATGAGCAGTTCTTC
J: TRBJ2-3; V: TRBV6-2/TRBV6-3; D: NA; size: NA; CDR3: CASSYKGLEADTQYF; DNA: TGTGCCAGCAGTTACAAAGGGCTAGAAGCAGATACGCAGTATTTT
J: TRBJ1-5; V: TRBV23-1; D: NA; size: many; CDR3: CASSQWDVRNQPQHF; DNA: TGCGCCAGCAGTCAATGGGACGTGAGGAATCAGCCCCAGCATTTT
J: TRBJ1-5; V: TRBV9; D: TRBD1; size: NA; CDR3: CASSQVPGQGSQPQHF; DNA: TGTGCCAGCAGCCAAGTGCCGGGACAGGGCAGTCAGCCCCAGCATTTT
J: TRBJ2-3; V: TRBV28; D: NA; size: NA; CDR3: CASNLGTSTDTQYF; DNA: TGTGCCAGCAATCTCGGGACAAGCACAGATACGCAGTATTTT
J: TRBJ1-2; V: TRBV11-1; D: NA; size: many; CDR3: CASVATAFGYTF; DNA: TGTGCCAGCGTAGCCACCGCTTTTGGCTACACCTTC
J: TRBJ1-1; V: TRBV28; D: NA; size: NA; CDR3: CASSFLRGGAFF; DNA: TGTGCCAGCAGTTTCTTGCGGGGGGGAGCTTTCTTT
J: TRBJ2-7; V: TRBV4-1; D: NA; size: many; CDR3: CASSLQGTVPDEQYF; DNA: TGCGCCAGCAGCCTCCAAGGTACAGTTCCAGACGAGCAGTACTTC